This T cell receptor beta chain was observed in a study of breast tumors, draining lymph nodes, adjacent tissues. Study-wide results and caveats: Luminal-like breast cancer showed significantly higher tumor–nontumor repertoire similarity than basal-like. Data fit most tumor T cells coming from lymph node, expanding in tumor. Tumor T cell lymph node origin was a supported hypothesis, not proven. Compared with lymph nodes, tumors were less diverse; compared with nontumor tissue, more.

The CDR3 has 14 amino acids. V gave up 8 bases and J gave up 6 bases; unmatched junction bases: 9. The germline V gene encodes CDR1 LNHDA and CDR2 SQIVND (reference sequence). With regard to this clonotype: Its antigen is unknown.

Axillary draining lymph nodes of breast cancer patients supplied the node samples. TCRdb fed the multiplex PCR reads into MiXCR, producing one record per CDR3 protein. The data show about 200,000 distinct CDR3 sequences, with 31% seen just once and around 4.4% held by the top ten. This rearrangement joins TRBV19 to TRBJ2-1; 8 nucleotides align to TRBD2. Sequencing was carried out using axillary lymph node tissue. This clonotype was obtained from a female donor with breast cancer. Some clones in this sample may be carry-over from other donors' samples. The CDR3 DNA reads as TGTGCCAGTTCCCTAGCGGGTAATAGCAATGAGCAGTTCTTC. It translates to CASSLAGNSNEQFF.